This T cell receptor beta chain was sequenced during a study of blood T cells in healthy people across ages. V was clipped by 6 bases and J by 6 bases; unmatched bases: 9. The CDR3 contains 15 residues. Germline values: CDR1 MNHNY, CDR2 SVGAGI (reference sequence). For the second PCR, which ran for about 6 to 11 cycles, a sample-barcoded 5' primer and a J-beta primer mix were used. TCRdb reanalysed the 5' RACE reads using MiXCR and keeps one entry per CDR3 protein. The repertoire holds about 700,000 distinct CDR3 sequences, roughly 32% seen once, with over 15% in the top ten. This clonotype was obtained from a woman of 80 years or more in good health. The sequencing sample was made of blood. The rearrangement links TRBV6-6 to TRBJ2-3; TRBD2 matches 10 bases. CDR3 sequence (DNA): TGTGCCAGCAGGCATGGGACTAGCGAATCGGATACGCAGTATTTT. Translation gives CASRHGTSESDTQYF.